This entry lists 5 T cell receptor beta chains sequenced from one sample in a study of CD8+ T cells in alopecia areata. Treatment denoted: oral pan-JAK inhibitor, 5-10 mg twice daily. RNA was extracted and reverse transcribed into cDNA as the sequencing template. Produced via immunoSEQ multiplex PCR; TCRdb's table is partial and in-frame only. The data hold more than 95,000 clones, with approximately 60% observed a single time. The sample was CD4+ T cells sorted from blood, taken at week 4, from a patient treated with tofacitinib. The receptors were sampled from a human donor with alopecia areata.

This chain links TRBV5-4 with TRBJ2-3, with TRBD1 matching over 7 bases. The CDR3 runs to 13 residues. Germline assignment: CDR1 SGHNT and CDR2 YYREEE (reference sequence). Germline trimming cut 6 bases from V and 5 bases from J; bases unmatched to any gene: 6. CDR3: CASKRTGIDTQYF. The CDR3 nucleotides read TGTGCCAGCAAGAGGACAGGAATAGATACGCAGTATTTT.

V and J are TRBV5-6 and TRBJ1-2; TRBD1 agrees at 7 bases. Germline CDR1 SGHDT, CDR2 YYEEEE. This CDR3 comprises 13 residues. V gave up 2 bases and J gave up 4 bases; unmatched junction bases: 2. CDR3 sequence reads: CASSLQGFYGYTF. The CDR3 DNA reads TGTGCCAGCAGCTTACAGGGGTTCTATGGCTACACCTTC.

The V call is TRBV27, the J call TRBJ1-1, with 7 bases that match TRBD1. This CDR3 comprises 13 residues. V was clipped by 3 bases and J by 7 bases; unmatched bases: 5. Germline V CDR1 and CDR2: MNHEY, SMNVEV (reference sequence). CDR3 DNA sequence: TGTGCCAGCAGTTTCGGCAGGGACAGTGAAGCTTTCTTT. This sequence encodes CASSFGRDSEAFF.

This rearrangement joins TRBV7-2 to TRBJ2-5, with 9 bases identical to TRBD2. This CDR3 has 14 residues. Germline lookup yields CDR1 SGHTA and CDR2 FQGNSA. After removal of 5 bases from V and 0 bases from J, the junction contained 1 base not matched to a gene. CDR3 sequence reads: CASSQREDQETQYF. The CDR3, as DNA: TGTGCCAGCAGCCAGCGGGAGGACCAAGAGACCCAGTACTTC.

This chain uses TRBV5-1 with TRBJ2-1, with D unclear. The CDR3 spans 11 residues. Between the trimmed V and J ends, which lost 0 bases and 14 bases, there was a span of 9 bases. CDR1 is SGHRS, CDR2 YFSETQ, per germline. CDR3 nucleotides: TGCGCCAGCAGCTTGGACGAACTGGAGTTCTTC. Protein sequence: CASSLDELEFF.